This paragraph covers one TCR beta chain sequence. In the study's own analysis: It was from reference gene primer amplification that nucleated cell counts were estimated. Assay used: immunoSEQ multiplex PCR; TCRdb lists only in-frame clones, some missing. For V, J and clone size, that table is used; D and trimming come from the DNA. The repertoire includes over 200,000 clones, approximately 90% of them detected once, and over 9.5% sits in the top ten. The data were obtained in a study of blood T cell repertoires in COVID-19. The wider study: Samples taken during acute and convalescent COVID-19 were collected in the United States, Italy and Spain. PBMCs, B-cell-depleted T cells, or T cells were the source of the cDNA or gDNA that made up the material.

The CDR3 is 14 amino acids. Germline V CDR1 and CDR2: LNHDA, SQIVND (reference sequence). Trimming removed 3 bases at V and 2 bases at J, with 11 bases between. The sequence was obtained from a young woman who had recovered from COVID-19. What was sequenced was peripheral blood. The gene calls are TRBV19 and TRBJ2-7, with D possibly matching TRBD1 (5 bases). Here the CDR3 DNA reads TGTGCCAGTAGTATTCCAGGGTTAACCTACGAGCAGTACTTC. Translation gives CASSIPGLTYEQYF.